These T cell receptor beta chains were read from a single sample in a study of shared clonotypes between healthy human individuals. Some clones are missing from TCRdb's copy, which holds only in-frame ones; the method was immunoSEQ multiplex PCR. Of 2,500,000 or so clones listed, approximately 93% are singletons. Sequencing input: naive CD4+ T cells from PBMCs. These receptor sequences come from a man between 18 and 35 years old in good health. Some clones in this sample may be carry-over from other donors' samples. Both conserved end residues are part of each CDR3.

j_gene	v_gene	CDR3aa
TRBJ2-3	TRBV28	CASSLAGATGASDTQYF
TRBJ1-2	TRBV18	CASSPKGAGYGYTF
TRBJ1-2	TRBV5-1	CASSFGLGGGRNYGYTF
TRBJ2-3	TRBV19	CASSMISSARTDTQYF
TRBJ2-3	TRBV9	CASSPGLAGADTQYF
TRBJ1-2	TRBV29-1	CSVEGGYGYTF
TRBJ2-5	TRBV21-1	CASSKVKETLREAGETQYF
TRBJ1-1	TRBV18	CASSPRPLVEAFF
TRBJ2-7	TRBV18	CASSRAAEYEQYF
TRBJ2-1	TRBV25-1	CASNWVGSDEQFF
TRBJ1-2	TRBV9	CASSVRATLGQGNGYTF
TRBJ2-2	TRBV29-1	CSVEVGTGVTGELFF
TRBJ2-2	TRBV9	CASNLGVTNTGELFF
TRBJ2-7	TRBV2	CASSETNEQYF
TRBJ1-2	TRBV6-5	CASSDEKHGYTF
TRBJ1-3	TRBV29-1	CSVGRQDGNTIYF
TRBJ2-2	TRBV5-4	CASSPGGGESGGELFF
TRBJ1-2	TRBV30	CAWSPGQGDYGYTF
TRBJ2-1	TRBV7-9	CASSPGLAGVVNEQFF
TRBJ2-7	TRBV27	CASSKTGQGHSYEQYF
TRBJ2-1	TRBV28	CASRVGQLSSYNEQFF
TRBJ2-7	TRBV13	CASSLGLMYEQYF
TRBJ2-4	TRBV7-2	CASSLGAGGRGNIQYF
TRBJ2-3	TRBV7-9	CASSHRVAGTDTQYF
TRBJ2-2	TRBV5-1	CASILAGGTGELFF
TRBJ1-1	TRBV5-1	CASSSRILQGNTEAFF
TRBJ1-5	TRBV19	CATSPDRDQPQHF
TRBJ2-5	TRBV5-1	CASSLGGLWAQETQYF
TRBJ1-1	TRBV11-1	CASSSAGVGSPAFF
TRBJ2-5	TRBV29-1	CSVGEGALQETQYF
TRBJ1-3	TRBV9	CASSVGGTGLNTIYF
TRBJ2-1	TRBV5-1	CASSLSGISYNEQFF
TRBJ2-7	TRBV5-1	CASSLGGTLYEQYF
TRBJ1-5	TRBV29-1	CSVAGSNQPQHF
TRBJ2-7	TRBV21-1	CATVRQGSSYEQYF
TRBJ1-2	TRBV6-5	CASSYSGQGVFYGYTF
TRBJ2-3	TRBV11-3	CASSLGPGLAVTDTQYF
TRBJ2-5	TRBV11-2	CASSLGSGARQTQYF
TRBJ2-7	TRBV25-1	CASSSPYSYEQYF
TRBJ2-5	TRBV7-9	CASSFSGVETQYF
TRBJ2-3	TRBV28	CASSYLVDTQYF
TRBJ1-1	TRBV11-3	CASSAKFRDRNTEAFF
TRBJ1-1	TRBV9	CASSVGGQNTEAFF
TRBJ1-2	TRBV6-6	CASMSRINYGYTF
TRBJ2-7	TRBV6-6	CASSYSTGQYEQYF
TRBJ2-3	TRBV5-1	CASSARQASTDTQYF
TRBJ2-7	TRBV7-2	CASSLLGVHEQYF
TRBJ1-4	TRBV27	CASSPGQGNEKLFF